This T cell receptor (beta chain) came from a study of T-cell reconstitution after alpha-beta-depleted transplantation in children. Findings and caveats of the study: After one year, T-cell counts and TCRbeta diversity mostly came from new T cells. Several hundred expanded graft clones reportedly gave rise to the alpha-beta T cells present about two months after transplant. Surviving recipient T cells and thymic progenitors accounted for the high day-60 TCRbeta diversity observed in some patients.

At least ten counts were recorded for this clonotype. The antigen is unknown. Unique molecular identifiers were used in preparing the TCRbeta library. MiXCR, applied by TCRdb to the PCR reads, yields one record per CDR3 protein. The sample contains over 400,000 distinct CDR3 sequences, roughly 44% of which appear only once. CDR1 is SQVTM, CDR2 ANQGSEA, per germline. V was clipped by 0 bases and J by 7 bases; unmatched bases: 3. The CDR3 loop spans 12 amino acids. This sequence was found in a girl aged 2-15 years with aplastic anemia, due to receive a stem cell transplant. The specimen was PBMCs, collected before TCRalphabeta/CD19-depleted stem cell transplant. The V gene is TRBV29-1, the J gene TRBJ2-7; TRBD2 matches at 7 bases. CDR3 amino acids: CSVEEGRGEQYF. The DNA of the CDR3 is TGCAGCGTTGAAGAGGGGAGGGGAGAGCAGTACTTC.